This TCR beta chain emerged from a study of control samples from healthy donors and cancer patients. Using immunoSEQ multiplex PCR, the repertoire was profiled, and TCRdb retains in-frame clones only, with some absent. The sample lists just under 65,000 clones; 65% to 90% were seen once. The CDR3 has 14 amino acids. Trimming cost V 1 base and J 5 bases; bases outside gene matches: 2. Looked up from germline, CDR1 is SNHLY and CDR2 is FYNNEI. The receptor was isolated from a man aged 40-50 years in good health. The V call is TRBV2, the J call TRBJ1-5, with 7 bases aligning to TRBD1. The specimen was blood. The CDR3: CASSEDRGHQPQHF. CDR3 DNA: TGTGCCAGCAGTGAAGACAGGGGCCATCAGCCCCAGCATTTT.